The clone carrying this T cell receptor beta chain was seen only once. Its antigen remains unknown. The sample originates from a study of cytomegalovirus exposure and HLA in healthy donors. Study-level results: The listing of about 150 TCR beta chains classed them as cytomegalovirus-associated. CMV serostatus stood as the only immune exposure information on hand.

PCR primers comprised 60 Vbeta and 13 Jbeta primers. Repertoires were generated with immunoSEQ multiplex PCR, while TCRdb's copy carries only in-frame clones and drops some. The sample has about 190,000 clones; roughly 87% are singletons. Germline V gene lookup returns CDR1 SGHRS and CDR2 YFSETQ. CDR3 length: 16 residues. V usage is TRBV5-1 and J usage is TRBJ2-5, with 12 positions matching TRBD2. The J call may be mistaken, given a closer DNA end match to TRBJ2-7. The clonotype was recovered from a boy aged 2 to 9 in good health and CMV-seronegative. The sample was PBMCs. The CDR3 loop reads CASSPTRTSGVYEQYF. The CDR3 nucleotides are TGCGCCAGCAGCCCCACCCGGACTAGCGGGGTGTACGAGCAGTACTTC.